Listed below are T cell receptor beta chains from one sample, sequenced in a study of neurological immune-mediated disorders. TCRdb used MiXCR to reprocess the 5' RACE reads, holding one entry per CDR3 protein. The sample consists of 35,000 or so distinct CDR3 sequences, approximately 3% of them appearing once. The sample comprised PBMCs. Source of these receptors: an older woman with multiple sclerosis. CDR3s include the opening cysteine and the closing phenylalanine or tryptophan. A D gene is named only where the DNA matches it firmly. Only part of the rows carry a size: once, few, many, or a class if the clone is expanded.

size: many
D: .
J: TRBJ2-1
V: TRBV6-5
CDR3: CASSEAGGYLRNEQFF

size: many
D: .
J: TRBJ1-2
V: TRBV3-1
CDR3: CASSQGQPLYGYTF

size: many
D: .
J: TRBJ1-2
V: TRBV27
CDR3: CASNKHQGSSGYTF

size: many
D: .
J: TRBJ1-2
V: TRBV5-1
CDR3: CASSLAASSNYGYTF

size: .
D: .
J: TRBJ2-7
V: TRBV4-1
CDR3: CASSQDRGYYEQYF

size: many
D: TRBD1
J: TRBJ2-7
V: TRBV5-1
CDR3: CASRPNRGEQYF

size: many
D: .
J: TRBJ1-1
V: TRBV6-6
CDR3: CASSYSETVDEAFF

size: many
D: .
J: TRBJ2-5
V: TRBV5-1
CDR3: CASNYQGLQETQYF

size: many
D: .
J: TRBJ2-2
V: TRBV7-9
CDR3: CASGQAGSNGELFF

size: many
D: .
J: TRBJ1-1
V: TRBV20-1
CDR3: CSAFSGAGDTEAFF

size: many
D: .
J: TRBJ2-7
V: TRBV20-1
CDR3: CSARVPGAREQYF

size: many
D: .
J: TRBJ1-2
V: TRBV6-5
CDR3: CASRRQASYGYTF

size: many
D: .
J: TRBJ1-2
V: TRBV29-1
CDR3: CSVLVSGTRVGYTF

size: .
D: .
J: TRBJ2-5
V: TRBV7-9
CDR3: CASSLGRVWGPATQYF

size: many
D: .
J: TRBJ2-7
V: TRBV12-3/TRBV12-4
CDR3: CASSAGTRRNEQYF

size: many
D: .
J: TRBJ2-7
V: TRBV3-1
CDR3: CASSQVHTQQYF

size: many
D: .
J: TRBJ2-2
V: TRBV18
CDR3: CASSTWTANTGELFF

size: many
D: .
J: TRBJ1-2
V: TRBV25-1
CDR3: CASSEPGTYGYTF

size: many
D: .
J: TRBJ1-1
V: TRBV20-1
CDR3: CSAGTNTEAFF

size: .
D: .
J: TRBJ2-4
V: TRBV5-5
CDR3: CASSLYPDIQYF

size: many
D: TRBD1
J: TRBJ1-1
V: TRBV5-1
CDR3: CASSLDRGRNTEAFF

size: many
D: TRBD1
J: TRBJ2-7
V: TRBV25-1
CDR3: CASSRDRAVNEQYF

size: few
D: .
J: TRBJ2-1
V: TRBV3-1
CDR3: CASSQDRGTYRPFF

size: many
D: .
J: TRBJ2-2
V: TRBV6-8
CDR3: CASSPTGGGELFF

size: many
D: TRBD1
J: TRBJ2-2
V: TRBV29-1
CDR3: CSGAAGGDTGELFF

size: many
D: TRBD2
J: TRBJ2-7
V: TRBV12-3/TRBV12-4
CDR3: CASSTHPGLVVHEQYF

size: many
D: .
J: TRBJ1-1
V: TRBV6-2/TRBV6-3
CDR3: CASGRWNTEAFF

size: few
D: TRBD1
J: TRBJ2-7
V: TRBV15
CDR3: CATSRDGGDRGYEQYF

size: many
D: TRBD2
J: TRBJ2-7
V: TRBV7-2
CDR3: CASSSSGGTGEQYF

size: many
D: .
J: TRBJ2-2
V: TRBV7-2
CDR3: CASSPGVYTGELFF

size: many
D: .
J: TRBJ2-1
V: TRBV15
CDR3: CATSRDTAGGEQFF

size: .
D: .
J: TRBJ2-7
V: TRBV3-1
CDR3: CASSQVTRDEQYF

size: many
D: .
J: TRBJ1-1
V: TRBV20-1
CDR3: CSARREGSNTEAFF

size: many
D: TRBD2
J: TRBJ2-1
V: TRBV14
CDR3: CASSQPGLAAYNEQFF

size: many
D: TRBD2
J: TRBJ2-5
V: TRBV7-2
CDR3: CASSRSGGLGAETQYF

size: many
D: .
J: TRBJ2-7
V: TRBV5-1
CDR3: CASSLTTGTAVREQYF